This T cell receptor (beta chain) was observed in a study of shared clonotypes between healthy human individuals. Study information: Per donor, CD8 memory used one plate, CD8 naive used two, CD4 memory used three and CD4 naive used three.

Regarding the study as a whole: Naive CD4 clonotypes overlapped across a handful of donors at about 5.2%.

Deletions cut 2 bases from V and 4 bases from J, with 6 bases between. The CDR3 runs 12 residues. The germline V gene encodes CDR1 MDHEN and CDR2 SYDVKM. Clones were read by immunoSEQ multiplex PCR, and TCRdb kept only the in-frame ones, dropping some. The sample lists roughly 770,000 clones; roughly 96% were seen once. Naive CD8 populations comprised CD45RO-negative cells positively selected for CCR7, excluding terminally differentiated effector memory CD45RA+ cells. Free of recent acute infections or vaccinations, the donors were healthy HIV-negative adults. Regarding this clone: Its antigen is unidentified.

The receptor's source is a man aged 25-40 years in good health. V gene TRBV28 combines with J gene TRBJ2-7; D unclear. Sequencing used naive CD8+ T cells sorted from blood. The CDR3 DNA sequence: TGTGCCAGCAGTTTAGCAGATTACGAGCAGTACTTC. It is translated as CASSLADYEQYF.